This T cell receptor (beta chain) was documented in a study of cytomegalovirus exposure and HLA in healthy donors. Notes on the study in general: Earlier analysis found most TCR beta V segments productive about 90% or about 30% of the time. TCR beta chain V- and J-gene trimming was linked, in a later analysis, to a missense variant in DCLRE1C. Most TCR sequences were seen very rarely across donors, but some public TCRs occurred in many.

A word on this clone: The antigen remains unidentified.

This PCR relied on a set of 60 Vbeta primers and 13 Jbeta primers. In the authors' workflow: Later work found 65 million to 90 million unique TCR beta chains, with roughly 11 million shared. Method: immunoSEQ multiplex PCR; TCRdb's copy keeps in-frame clones and lacks some. That table is the source of V, J and clone size, and D and trimming were worked out from the DNA. This sample has 90,000 or so clones; 82% occur once, and the top ten carry 3.5% to 4%. V shed 3 bases and J 3 bases; nucleotides not matched to a gene: 2. Germline loops: CDR1 LNHDA, CDR2 SQIVND (reference sequence). This CDR3 is 13 amino acids long.

The V and J genes are TRBV19 and TRBJ2-7; 7 bases are shared with TRBD1. This sequence originates from a man aged 50 to 60 in good health and CMV-seronegative. The sequenced material came from PBMCs. CDR3 nucleotides: TGTGCCAGTAGTATCCGGGACAGCTACGAGCAGTACTTC. It specifies CASSIRDSYEQYF.